These 22 T cell receptor beta chains share one sample of origin, sequenced in a study of blood T cell repertoires in COVID-19. Some clones are missing from TCRdb's copy, which holds only in-frame ones; the method was immunoSEQ multiplex PCR. The sample lists hundreds of thousands of clones; roughly 85% were seen once. The specimen was peripheral blood. These TCRs come from a woman younger than 30 who had recovered from COVID-19.

This clone was seen more than once but under ten times. CDR3 coding DNA: TGTGCCAGCATTCTACCTGGGGCCAACGTCCTGACTTTC. Amino acid sequence: CASILPGANVLTF. The gene calls are TRBV6-6 and TRBJ2-6, with D unresolved. The CDR3 spans 13 residues. The V gene lost 7 bases and the J gene lost 2 bases, with 6 bases spanning the gap. The germline V gene encodes CDR1 MNHNY and CDR2 SVGAGI (reference sequence).

The rearrangement joins TRBV6-4 to TRBJ2-7; 13 bases line up with TRBD2. CDR1 and CDR2 from the germline V gene are MRHNA and SNTAGT. After removal of 6 bases from V and 5 bases from J, the junction contained 4 bases not matched to a gene. The CDR3 spans 14 residues. CDR3 sequence (DNA): TGTGCCAGCAGCCCTGGACTAGCGGGAGACGAGCAGTACTTC. Translated: CASSPGLAGDEQYF.

V and J are TRBV3-1 (or the pseudogene TRBV3-2) and TRBJ1-2; 7 bases match TRBD1. Germline V lookup: CDR1 LGHDT, CDR2 YNNKEL (reference sequence). This CDR3 has 12 amino acids. V lost 4 bases, J lost 7 bases, and 3 bases stayed unmatched. CDR3 nucleotide sequence: TGTGCCAGCAGCCTTAACAGGGGTGGCTACACCTTC. This sequence encodes CASSLNRGGYTF.

This sequence joins TRBV9 and TRBJ2-1; TRBD1 might be the D (5 bases). CDR1 and CDR2 from the germline V gene are SGDLS and YYNGEE. The length of the CDR3 is 16 residues. V was pared by 0 bases and J by 0 bases, with 10 bases between. CDR3 nucleotide sequence: TGTGCCAGCAGCGTAGCTGGGGCGAGCTCCTACAATGAGCAGTTCTTC. It specifies CASSVAGASSYNEQFF.

The chain joins TRBV29-1 to TRBJ1-6, with TRBD1 identical over 8 bases. This CDR3 is built from 13 residues. V gave up 6 bases and J gave up 7 bases; unmatched junction bases: 5. Germline lookup yields CDR1 SQVTM and CDR2 ANQGSEA. CDR3 amino acids: CSVGQGQNSPLHF. The CDR3 nucleotides are TGCAGCGTAGGACAGGGACAGAATTCACCCCTCCACTTT.

This chain joins TRBV6-1 and TRBJ1-5, with 9 bases matching TRBD1. The CDR3 loop spans 18 amino acids. Germline assignment: CDR1 MNHNS and CDR2 SASEGT. V lost 4 bases, J lost 0 bases, and 10 bases stayed unmatched. The CDR3: CASSVDRGALYSNQPQHF. CDR3 coding DNA: TGTGCCAGCAGTGTGGACAGGGGCGCTTTATATAGCAATCAGCCCCAGCATTTT.

V is TRBV30 and J is TRBJ1-2, with TRBD1 as a possible D gene (6 bases). V lost 1 base and J 5 bases, leaving 11 bases between the germline ends. The CDR3 is 13 amino acids. In germline, CDR1 is GTSNPN, CDR2 SVGIG (reference sequence). CDR3 region: CAWSGTATYGYTF. The CDR3 DNA follows: TGTGCCTGGAGTGGGACAGCTACTTATGGCTACACCTTC.

The rearrangement joins TRBV30 to TRBJ1-2; 7 bases are shared with TRBD1. With V trimmed by 4 bases and J by 8 bases, 13 bases remained unmatched. CDR1 and CDR2 from the germline V gene are GTSNPN and SVGIG (reference sequence). CDR3 length equals 14 residues. The CDR3 loop is CAWTPLGQGGGYTF. CDR3 in DNA: TGTGCCTGGACCCCTTTGGGGCAGGGGGGCGGCTACACCTTC.

The genes are TRBV7-6 and TRBJ1-6, with no clear D. V lost 3 bases and J lost 0, with 9 bases in between. This CDR3 comprises 16 residues. Per the germline V gene, CDR1 is SGHVS and CDR2 is FNYEAQ. The CDR3 protein is CASSLLQSSYNSPLHF. In DNA, the CDR3 is TGTGCCAGCAGCTTGCTACAGAGCTCCTATAATTCACCCCTCCACTTT.

This clone appeared a single time. The rearrangement joins TRBV5-6 to TRBJ2-7, with a weak D call TRBD2 (6 bases). V lost 0 bases and J lost 2, with 15 bases in between. The CDR3 loop spans 16 amino acids. The germline CDR1 and CDR2 sequences are SGHDT and YYEEEE. CDR3 protein: CASSLGSGTLTYEQYF. The CDR3, as DNA: TGTGCCAGCAGCTTGGGGTCGGGGACTCTCACCTACGAGCAGTACTTC.

The V call is TRBV12-3 or TRBV12-4, the J call TRBJ1-2; TRBD1 agrees at 8 bases. The ends lost 5 bases at V and 4 bases at J; junction bases unmatched: 3. The CDR3 contains 13 residues. CDR3: CASSLTGVYGYTF. CDR3 DNA sequence: TGTGCCAGCAGTCTGACAGGGGTCTATGGCTACACCTTC.

This chain uses TRBV5-1 with TRBJ2-7; maybe TRBD2 (9 bases). The CDR3 is made up of 16 amino acids. Germline V gene sequence: CDR1 SGHRS, CDR2 YFSETQ. With 4 bases removed from V and 6 bases from J, the gap between germline ends came to 23 bases. DNA of the CDR3: TGCGCCAGCAGCGGAACTCAGGGGGCGGGAGGGACCGAGCAGTACTTC. This codes for CASSGTQGAGGTEQYF. Full variable domain (missing parts from reference TRBV5-1 and TRBJ2-7): KAGVTQTPRYLIKTRGQQVTLSCSPISGHRSVSWYQQTPGQGLQFLFEYFSETQRNKGNFPGRFSGRQFSNSRSEMNVSTLELGDSALYLCASSGTQGAGGTEQYFGPGTRLTVT.

The count of this clone is one. The V call is TRBV9, the J call TRBJ1-2; tentatively, D is TRBD1 (6 bases). Trimming stripped 6 bases from V and 5 bases from J, with 17 bases between. Germline V gives CDR1 SGDLS, CDR2 YYNGEE. The CDR3 runs to 14 residues. The CDR3 here is CASTSPPGDYGYTF. In DNA form, the CDR3 reads TGTGCCAGCACCTCCCCCCCAGGGGATTATGGCTACACCTTC.

This rearrangement joins TRBV15 to TRBJ1-5, with a weak D call TRBD1 (5 bases). Per the germline V gene, CDR1 is LNHNV and CDR2 is YYDKDF (reference sequence). The germline V and J ends were trimmed by 1 base and 0 bases, with 7 bases remaining between them. The CDR3 consists of 15 residues. CDR3 coding DNA: TGTGCCACCAGCAGAGGGCAGGGTAGCAATCAGCCCCAGCATTTT. Residues: CATSRGQGSNQPQHF.

This chain connects TRBV7-2 to TRBJ2-3, with 11 bases aligning to TRBD2. Losses at the gene ends were 0 bases for V and 4 bases for J; bases not matched to a gene: 6. CDR3 length: 17 residues. Germline V gives CDR1 SGHTA, CDR2 FQGNSA. The CDR3 is CASSLATQLAGADTQYF. CDR3 nucleotides: TGTGCCAGCAGCTTAGCTACCCAACTAGCGGGAGCAGATACGCAGTATTTT.

The chain carries TRBV5-1 and TRBJ1-1; no clear D gene. Germline lookup yields CDR1 SGHRS and CDR2 YFSETQ. This CDR3 has 14 amino acids. Between the trimmed V and J ends, which lost 0 bases and 4 bases, there was a span of 10 bases. In DNA form, the CDR3 reads TGCGCCAGCAGCTTGGTCGTAGGAGGCACTGAAGCTTTCTTT. It encodes CASSLVVGGTEAFF.

The chain has TRBV7-9 and TRBJ2-1, with D possibly matching TRBD1 (6 bases). Germline V gene lookup returns CDR1 SEHNR and CDR2 FQNEAQ (reference sequence). CDR3 length equals 14 residues. V dropped 1 base and J dropped 8 bases, with 12 bases sitting between them. CDR3 amino acids: CASSLEPGDDEQFF. CDR3 DNA sequence: TGTGCCAGCAGCTTAGAGCCAGGGGACGATGAGCAGTTCTTC.

The chain employs TRBV5-6 and TRBJ2-1; 10 bases match TRBD2. The CDR3 spans 17 residues. In germline, CDR1 is SGHDT, CDR2 YYEEEE. Trimming at V came to 3 bases and at J to 4 bases, leaving 10 bases not matched to a gene. The CDR3 sequence: CASSSSTSGKGYNEQFF. The CDR3 DNA follows: TGTGCCAGCAGCTCCTCCACTAGCGGGAAAGGATACAATGAGCAGTTCTTC.

This rearrangement joins TRBV7-9 to TRBJ2-5, with unresolved D. Germline V gene lookup returns CDR1 SEHNR and CDR2 FQNEAQ (reference sequence). V lost 5 bases and J lost 4, with 8 bases in between. This CDR3 contains 12 residues. CDR3 coding DNA: TGTGCCAGCAGCCTACCCCTAGAGACCCAGTACTTC. Residues: CASSLPLETQYF.

The chain carries TRBV25-1 and TRBJ1-6; 7 nucleotides match TRBD1. The CDR3 extends over 17 amino acids. Germline assignment: CDR1 MGHDK and CDR2 SYGVNS. With 5 bases clipped from V and 4 bases from J, the junction kept 11 bases outside the gene matches. The CDR3 DNA follows: TGTGCCAGCAGTCCCCTTTGGACAGGCCCTTATAATTCACCCCTCCACTTT. The encoded protein is CASSPLWTGPYNSPLHF. Combining the CDR3 with reference TRBV25-1 and TRBJ1-6 gives the whole variable domain EADIYQTPRYLVIGTGKKITLECSQTMGHDKMYWYQQDPGMELHLIHYSYGVNSTEKGDLSSESTVSRIRTEHFPLTLESARPSHTSQYLCASSPLWTGPYNSPLHFGNGTRLTVT.

The chain uses TRBV19 and TRBJ1-1, with D hard to call. This CDR3 region has 15 residues. The germline V gene has CDR1 LNHDA and CDR2 SQIVND (reference sequence). V lost 5 bases and J lost 1, with 14 bases in between. The CDR3 reads CASSSLGGKNTEAFF. CDR3 sequence (DNA): TGTGCCAGTAGTTCCTTAGGAGGGAAGAACACTGAAGCTTTCTTT.

The gene calls are TRBV4-3 and TRBJ1-1, with 7 positions matching TRBD1. This CDR3 contains 15 residues. Germline V gene data show CDR1 as LGHNA and CDR2 as YSLEER. V was clipped by 1 base and J by 4 bases; unmatched bases: 6. As DNA, the CDR3 is TGCGCCAGCAGCCAAGTTACAGGGGCGGCCACTGAAGCTTTCTTT. Its protein product is CASSQVTGAATEAFF.